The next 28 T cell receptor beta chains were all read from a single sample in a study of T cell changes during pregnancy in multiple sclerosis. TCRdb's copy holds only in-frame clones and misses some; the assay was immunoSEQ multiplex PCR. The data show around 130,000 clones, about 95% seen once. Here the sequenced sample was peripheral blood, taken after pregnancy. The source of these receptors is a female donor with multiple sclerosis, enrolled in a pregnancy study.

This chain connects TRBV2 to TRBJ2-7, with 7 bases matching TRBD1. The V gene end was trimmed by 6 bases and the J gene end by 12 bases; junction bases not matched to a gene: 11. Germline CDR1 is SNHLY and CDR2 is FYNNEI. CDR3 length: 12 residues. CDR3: CASSRTGDKPYF. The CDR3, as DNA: TGTGCCAGCAGCCGCACAGGGGACAAGCCGTACTTC.

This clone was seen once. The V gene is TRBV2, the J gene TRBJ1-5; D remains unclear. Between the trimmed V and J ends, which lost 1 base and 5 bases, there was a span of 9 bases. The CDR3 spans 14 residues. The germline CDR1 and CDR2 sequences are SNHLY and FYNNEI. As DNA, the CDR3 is TGTGCCAGCAGTGAAGACGGAGCTGATCAGCCCCAGCATTTT. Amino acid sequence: CASSEDGADQPQHF.

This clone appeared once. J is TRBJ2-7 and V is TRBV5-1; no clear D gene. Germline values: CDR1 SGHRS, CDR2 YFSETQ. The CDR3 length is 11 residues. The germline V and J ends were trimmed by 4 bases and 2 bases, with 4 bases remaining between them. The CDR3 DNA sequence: TGCGCCAGCAGCGCGGCCTACGAGCAGTACTTC. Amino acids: CASSAAYEQYF.

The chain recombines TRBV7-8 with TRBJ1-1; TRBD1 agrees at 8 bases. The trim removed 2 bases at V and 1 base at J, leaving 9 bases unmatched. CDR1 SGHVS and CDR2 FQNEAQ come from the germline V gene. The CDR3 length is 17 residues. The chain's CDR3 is CASSLSLTGQGNTEAFF. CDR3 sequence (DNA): TGTGCCAGCAGCTTAAGTTTAACCGGACAGGGGAACACTGAAGCTTTCTTT.

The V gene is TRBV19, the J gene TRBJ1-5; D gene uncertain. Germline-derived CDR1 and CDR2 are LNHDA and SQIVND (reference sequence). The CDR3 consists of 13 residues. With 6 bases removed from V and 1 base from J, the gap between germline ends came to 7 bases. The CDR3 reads CASSRGSNQPQHF. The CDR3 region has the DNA TGTGCCAGTAGCCGAGGGAGCAATCAGCCCCAGCATTTT.

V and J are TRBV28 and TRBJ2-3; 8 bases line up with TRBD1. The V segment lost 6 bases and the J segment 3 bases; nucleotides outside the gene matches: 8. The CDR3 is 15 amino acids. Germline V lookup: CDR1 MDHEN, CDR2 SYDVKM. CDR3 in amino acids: CASSPAGGWTDTQYF. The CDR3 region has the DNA TGTGCCAGCAGCCCCGCAGGGGGCTGGACAGATACGCAGTATTTT. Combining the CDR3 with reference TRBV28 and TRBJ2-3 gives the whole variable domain DVKVTQSSRYLVKRTGEKVFLECVQDMDHENMFWYRQDPGLGLRLIYFSYDVKMKEKGDIPEGYSVSREKKERFSLILESASTNQTSMYLCASSPAGGWTDTQYFGPGTRLTVL.

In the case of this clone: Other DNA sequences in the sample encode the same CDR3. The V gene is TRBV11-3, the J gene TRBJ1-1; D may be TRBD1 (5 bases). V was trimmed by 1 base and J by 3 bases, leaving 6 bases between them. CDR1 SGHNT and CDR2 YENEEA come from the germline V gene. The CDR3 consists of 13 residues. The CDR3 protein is CASSLGGDTEAFF. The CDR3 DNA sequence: TGTGCCAGCAGCTTAGGGGGGGACACTGAAGCTTTCTTT.

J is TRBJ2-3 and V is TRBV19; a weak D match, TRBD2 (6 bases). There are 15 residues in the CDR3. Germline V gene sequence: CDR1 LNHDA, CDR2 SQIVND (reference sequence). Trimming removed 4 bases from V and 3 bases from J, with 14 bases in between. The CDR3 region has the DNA TGTGCCAGTAGTAACCCTATGGGGGGAACAGATACGCAGTATTTT. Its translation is CASSNPMGGTDTQYF. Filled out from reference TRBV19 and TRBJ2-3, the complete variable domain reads DGGITQSPKYLFRKEGQNVTLSCEQNLNHDAMYWYRQDPGQGLRLIYYSQIVNDFQKGDIAEGYSVSREKKESFPLTVTSAQKNPTAFYLCASSNPMGGTDTQYFGPGTRLTVL.

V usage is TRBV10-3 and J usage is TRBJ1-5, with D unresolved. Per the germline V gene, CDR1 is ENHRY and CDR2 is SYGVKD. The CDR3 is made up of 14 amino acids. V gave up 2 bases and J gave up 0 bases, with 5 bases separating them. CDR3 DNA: TGTGCCATCAGTGAGGGGCTTAGCAATCAGCCCCAGCATTTT. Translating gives CAISEGLSNQPQHF.

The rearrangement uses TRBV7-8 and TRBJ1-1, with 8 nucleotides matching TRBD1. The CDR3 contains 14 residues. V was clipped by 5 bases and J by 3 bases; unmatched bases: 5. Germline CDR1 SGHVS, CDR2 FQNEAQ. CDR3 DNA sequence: TGTGCCAGCAGCCTAAGACAGGGGCACACTGAAGCTTTCTTT. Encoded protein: CASSLRQGHTEAFF.

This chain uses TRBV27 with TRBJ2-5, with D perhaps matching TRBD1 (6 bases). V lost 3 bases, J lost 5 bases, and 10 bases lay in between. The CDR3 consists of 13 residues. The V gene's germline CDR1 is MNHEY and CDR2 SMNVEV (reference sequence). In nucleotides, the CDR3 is TGTGCCAGCAGTTTCACAGGGACGGAGACCCAGTACTTC. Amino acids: CASSFTGTETQYF.

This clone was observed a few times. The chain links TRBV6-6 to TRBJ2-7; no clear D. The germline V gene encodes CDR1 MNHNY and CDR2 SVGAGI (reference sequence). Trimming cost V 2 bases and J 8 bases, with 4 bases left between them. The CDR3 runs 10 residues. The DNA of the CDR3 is TGTGCCAGCAGTTACGAGAAGCAGTACTTC. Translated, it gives CASSYEKQYF.

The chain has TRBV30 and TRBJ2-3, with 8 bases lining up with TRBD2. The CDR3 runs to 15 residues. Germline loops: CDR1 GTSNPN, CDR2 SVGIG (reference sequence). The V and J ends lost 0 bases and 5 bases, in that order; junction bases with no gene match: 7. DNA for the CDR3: TGTGCCTGGAGTGTAAGCGGGAGAAGCGGAGATACGCAGTATTTT. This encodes CAWSVSGRSGDTQYF.

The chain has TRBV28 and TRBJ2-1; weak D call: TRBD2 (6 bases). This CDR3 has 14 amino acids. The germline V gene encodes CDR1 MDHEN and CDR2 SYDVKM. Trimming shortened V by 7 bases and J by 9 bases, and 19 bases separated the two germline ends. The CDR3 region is CASTLGAGTGEQFF. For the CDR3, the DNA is TGTGCCAGCACCTTAGGGGCGGGAACCGGTGAGCAGTTCTTC.

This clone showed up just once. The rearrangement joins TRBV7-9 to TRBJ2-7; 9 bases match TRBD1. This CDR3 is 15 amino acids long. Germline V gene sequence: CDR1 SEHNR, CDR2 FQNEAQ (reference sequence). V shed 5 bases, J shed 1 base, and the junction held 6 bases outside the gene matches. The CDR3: CASSQPTGGSYEQYF. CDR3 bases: TGTGCCAGCAGCCAACCGACAGGGGGGTCCTACGAGCAGTACTTC. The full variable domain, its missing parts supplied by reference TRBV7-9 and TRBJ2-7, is DTGVSQNPRHKITKRGQNVTFRCDPISEHNRLYWYRQTLGQGPEFLTYFQNEAQLEKSRLLSDRFSAERPKGSFSTLEIQRTEQGDSAMYLCASSQPTGGSYEQYFGPGTRLTVT.

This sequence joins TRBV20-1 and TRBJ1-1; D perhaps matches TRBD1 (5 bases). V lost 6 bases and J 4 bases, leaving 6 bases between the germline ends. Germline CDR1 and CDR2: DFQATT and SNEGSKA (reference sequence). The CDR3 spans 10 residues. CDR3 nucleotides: TGCAGTGCAGGGGTCACTGAAGCTTTCTTT. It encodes CSAGVTEAFF.

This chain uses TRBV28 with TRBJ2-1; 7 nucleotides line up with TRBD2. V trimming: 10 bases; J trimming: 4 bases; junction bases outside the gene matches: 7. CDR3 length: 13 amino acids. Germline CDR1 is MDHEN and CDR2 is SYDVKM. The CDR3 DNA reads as TGTGCCACCGGACTAGGCCCTTACAATGAGCAGTTCTTC. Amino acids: CATGLGPYNEQFF.

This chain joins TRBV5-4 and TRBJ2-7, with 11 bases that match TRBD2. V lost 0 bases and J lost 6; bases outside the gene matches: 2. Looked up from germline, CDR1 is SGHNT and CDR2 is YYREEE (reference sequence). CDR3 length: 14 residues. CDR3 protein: CASSLELAGGEQYF. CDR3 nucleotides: TGTGCCAGCAGCTTGGAGCTAGCGGGAGGCGAGCAGTACTTC.

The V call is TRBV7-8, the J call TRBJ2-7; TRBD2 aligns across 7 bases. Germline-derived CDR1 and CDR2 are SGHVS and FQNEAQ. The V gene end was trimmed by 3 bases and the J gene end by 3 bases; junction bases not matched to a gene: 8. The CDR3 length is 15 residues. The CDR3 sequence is CASSFSRTRVYEQYF. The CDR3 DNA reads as TGTGCCAGCAGCTTTTCGAGGACTAGAGTCTACGAGCAGTACTTC. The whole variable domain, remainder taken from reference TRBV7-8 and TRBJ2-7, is GAGVSQSPRYKVAKRGQDVALRCDPISGHVSLFWYQQALGQGPEFLTYFQNEAQLDKSGLPSDRFFAERPEGSVSTLKIQRTQQEDSAVYLCASSFSRTRVYEQYFGPGTRLTVT.

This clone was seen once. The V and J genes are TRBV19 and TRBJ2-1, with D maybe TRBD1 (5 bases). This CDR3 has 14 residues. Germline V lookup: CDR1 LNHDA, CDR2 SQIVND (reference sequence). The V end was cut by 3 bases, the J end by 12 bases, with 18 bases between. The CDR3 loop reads CASSIQGDSYGQFF. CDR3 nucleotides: TGTGCCAGTAGTATCCAGGGTGACAGTTACGGGCAGTTCTTC.

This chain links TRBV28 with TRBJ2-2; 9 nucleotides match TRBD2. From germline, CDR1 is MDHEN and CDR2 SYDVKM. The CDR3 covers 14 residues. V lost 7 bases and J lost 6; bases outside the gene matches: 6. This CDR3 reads CASITSGLAGELFF. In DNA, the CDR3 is TGTGCCAGCATTACTAGCGGGTTGGCCGGGGAGCTGTTTTTT.

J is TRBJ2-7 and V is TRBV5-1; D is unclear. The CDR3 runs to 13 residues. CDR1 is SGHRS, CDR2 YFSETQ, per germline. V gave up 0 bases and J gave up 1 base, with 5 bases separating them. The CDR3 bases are TGCGCCAGCAGCTTGGCCGGGTCCTACGAGCAGTACTTC. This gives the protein CASSLAGSYEQYF.

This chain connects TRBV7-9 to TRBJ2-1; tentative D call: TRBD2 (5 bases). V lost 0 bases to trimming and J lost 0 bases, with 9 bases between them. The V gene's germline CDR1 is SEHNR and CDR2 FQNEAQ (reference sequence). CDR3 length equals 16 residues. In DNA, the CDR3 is TGTGCCAGCAGCTTAGCCCTGGGGAGCTCCTACAATGAGCAGTTCTTC. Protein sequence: CASSLALGSSYNEQFF.

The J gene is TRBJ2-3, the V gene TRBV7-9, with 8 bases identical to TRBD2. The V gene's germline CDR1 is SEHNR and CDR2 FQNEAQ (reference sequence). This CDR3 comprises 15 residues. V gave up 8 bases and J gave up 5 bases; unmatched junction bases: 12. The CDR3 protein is CASETGAGEGDTQYF. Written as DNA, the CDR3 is TGTGCCAGCGAGACAGGAGCGGGAGAGGGAGATACGCAGTATTTT.

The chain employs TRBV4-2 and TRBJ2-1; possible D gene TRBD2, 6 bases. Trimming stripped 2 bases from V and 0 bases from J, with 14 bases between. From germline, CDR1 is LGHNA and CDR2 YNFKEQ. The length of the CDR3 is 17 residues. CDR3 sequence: CASSQFSRGSSYNEQFF. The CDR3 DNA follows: TGTGCCAGCAGCCAATTTTCCCGGGGGAGCTCCTACAATGAGCAGTTCTTC.

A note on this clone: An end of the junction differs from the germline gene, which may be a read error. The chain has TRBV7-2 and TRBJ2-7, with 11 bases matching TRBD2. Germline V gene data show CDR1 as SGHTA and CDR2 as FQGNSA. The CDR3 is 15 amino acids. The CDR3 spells CASRLAGGPTYEQYF. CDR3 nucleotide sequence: TGTGCCAGCAGGTTAGCGGGAGGGCCTACCTACGAGCAGTACTTC.

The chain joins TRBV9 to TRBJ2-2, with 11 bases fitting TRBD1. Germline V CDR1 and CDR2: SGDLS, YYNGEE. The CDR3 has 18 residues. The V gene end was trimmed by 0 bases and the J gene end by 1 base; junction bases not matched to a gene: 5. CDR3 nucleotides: TGTGCCAGCAGCGTAGGTGAAGGGACAGGGGGGAACACCGGGGAGCTGTTTTTT. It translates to CASSVGEGTGGNTGELFF. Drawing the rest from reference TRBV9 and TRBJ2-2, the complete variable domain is DSGVTQTPKHLITATGQRVTLRCSPRSGDLSVYWYQQSLDQGLQFLIQYYNGEERAKGNILERFSAQQFPDLHSELNLSSLELGDSALYFCASSVGEGTGGNTGELFFGEGSRLTVL.

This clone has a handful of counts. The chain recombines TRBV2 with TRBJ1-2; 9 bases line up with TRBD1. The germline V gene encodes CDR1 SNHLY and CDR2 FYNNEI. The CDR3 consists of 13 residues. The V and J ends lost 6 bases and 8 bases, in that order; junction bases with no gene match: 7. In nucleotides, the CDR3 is TGTGCCAGCAGCCCAGAACAGGGGGCAGGCTACACCTTC. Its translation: CASSPEQGAGYTF.